The subject of this entry is one T cell receptor beta chain. The target antigen is unknown. The sample belongs to a study of T cell responses to AZD1222 COVID-19 vaccine. Study-wide points: Mostly white British, mostly female donors; authors suggested clonal diversity may be underestimated. Reports say nearly half of spike-specific TCRs go after unmutated variant regions. Compared with day 0, the breadth and depth of the Spike-specific TCR repertoire rose significantly after two doses of AZD1222.

Germline V gene sequence: CDR1 PRHDT, CDR2 FYEKMQ (reference sequence). V lost 0 bases and J 0 bases, leaving 12 bases between the germline ends. The CDR3 totals 16 residues. Sequenced by immunoSEQ multiplex PCR; TCRdb stores in-frame clones only, minus some. The table shows under 95,000 clones, with 65% to 90% occurring only once. The clonotype originates from an adult in good health. V and J are TRBV13 and TRBJ2-7, with D perhaps matching TRBD1 or TRBD2 (5 bases each). The input for sequencing was peripheral blood, taken on day 0 of AZD1222 vaccination. The CDR3 region is CASSLGGTVSSYEQYF. CDR3 DNA: TGTGCCAGCAGCTTAGGGGGGACCGTCAGCTCCTACGAGCAGTACTTC.